This T cell receptor beta chain was identified in a study of blood T cell repertoires in COVID-19. Study-level background: Samples representing acute and convalescent COVID-19 were sourced from the United States, Italy and Spain. PBMCs, B-cell-depleted T cells, or T cells provided the cDNA or gDNA that made up the material.

Germline CDR1 is LNHDA and CDR2 is SQIVND (reference sequence). Between the trimmed V and J ends, which lost 3 bases and 4 bases, there was a span of 16 bases. There are 16 residues in the CDR3. Adults between roughly 18 and 95 years of age took part from about 24 US areas. Original analysis: From reference gene primer amplification, estimates of nucleated cell counts were derived. Some clones are missing from TCRdb's copy, which holds only in-frame ones; the method was immunoSEQ multiplex PCR. For V, J and clone size, that table is used; D and trimming come from the DNA. The sample carries some 150,000 clones, 88% recorded once.

This receptor was taken from a woman aged 30 to 39 with acute COVID-19. The sample consisted of PBMCs or T cells enriched from blood (not recorded which). This chain joins TRBV19 and TRBJ1-5, with a possible D match to TRBD1 (5 bases). The CDR3 sequence: CASSISLGQGNQPQHF. Written as DNA, the CDR3 is TGTGCCAGTAGTATCTCTTTGGGGCAGGGAAATCAGCCCCAGCATTTT.